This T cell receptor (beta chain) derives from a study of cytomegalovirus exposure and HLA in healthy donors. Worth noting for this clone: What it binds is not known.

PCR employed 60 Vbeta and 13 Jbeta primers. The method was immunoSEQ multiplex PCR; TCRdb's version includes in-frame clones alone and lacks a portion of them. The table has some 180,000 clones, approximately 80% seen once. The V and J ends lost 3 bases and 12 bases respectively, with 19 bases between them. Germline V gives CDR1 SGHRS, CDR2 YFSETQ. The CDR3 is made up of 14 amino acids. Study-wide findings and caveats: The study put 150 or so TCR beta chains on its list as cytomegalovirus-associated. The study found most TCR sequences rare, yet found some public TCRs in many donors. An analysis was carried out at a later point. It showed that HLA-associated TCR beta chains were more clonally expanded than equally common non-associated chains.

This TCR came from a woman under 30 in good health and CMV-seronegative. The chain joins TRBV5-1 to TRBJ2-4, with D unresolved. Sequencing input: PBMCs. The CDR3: CASSSSASPGTQYF. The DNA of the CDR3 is TGCGCCAGCAGCTCCTCGGCCTCTCCGGGTACTCAGTACTTC.